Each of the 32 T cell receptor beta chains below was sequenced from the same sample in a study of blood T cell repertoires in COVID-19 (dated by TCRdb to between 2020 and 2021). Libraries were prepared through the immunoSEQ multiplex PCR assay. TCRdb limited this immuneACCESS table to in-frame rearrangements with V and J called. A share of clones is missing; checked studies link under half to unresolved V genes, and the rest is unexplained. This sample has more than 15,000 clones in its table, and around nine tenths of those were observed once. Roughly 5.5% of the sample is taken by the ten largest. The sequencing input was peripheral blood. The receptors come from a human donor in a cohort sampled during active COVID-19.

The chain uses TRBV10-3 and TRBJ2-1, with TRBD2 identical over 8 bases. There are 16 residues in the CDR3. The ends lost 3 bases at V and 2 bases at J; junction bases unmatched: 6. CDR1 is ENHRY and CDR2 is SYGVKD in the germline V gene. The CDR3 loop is CAISDGSGGPYNEQFF. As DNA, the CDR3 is TGTGCCATCAGTGATGGTTCGGGAGGGCCCTACAATGAGCAGTTCTTC.

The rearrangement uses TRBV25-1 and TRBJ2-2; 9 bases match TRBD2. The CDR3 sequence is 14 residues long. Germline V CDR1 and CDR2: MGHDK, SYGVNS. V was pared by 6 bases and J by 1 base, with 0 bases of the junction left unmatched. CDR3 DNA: TGTGCCAGCAGGACTAGCGGGAACACCGGGGAGCTGTTTTTT. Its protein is CASRTSGNTGELFF.

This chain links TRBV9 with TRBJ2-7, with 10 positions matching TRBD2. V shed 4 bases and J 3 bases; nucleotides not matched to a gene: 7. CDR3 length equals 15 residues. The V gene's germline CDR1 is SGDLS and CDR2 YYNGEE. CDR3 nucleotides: TGTGCCAGCAGCACCTTCGGGACTAGCGACTACGAGCAGTACTTC. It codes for CASSTFGTSDYEQYF.

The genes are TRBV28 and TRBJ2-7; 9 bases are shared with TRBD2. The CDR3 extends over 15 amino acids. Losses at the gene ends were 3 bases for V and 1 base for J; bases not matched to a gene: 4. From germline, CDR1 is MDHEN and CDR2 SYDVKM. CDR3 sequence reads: CASSFVLAGSYEQYF. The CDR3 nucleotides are TGTGCCAGCAGTTTTGTTCTAGCGGGGTCCTACGAGCAGTACTTC.

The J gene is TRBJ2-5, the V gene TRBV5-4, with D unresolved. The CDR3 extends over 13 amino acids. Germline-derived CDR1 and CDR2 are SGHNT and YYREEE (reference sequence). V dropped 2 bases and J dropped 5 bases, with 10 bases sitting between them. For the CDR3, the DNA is TGTGCCAGCAGCTTAGAGACCGGGGAGACCCAGTACTTC. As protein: CASSLETGETQYF.

The chain's CDR3 is CALRAARSYEKLFF. The CDR3, as DNA: TGTGCCTTGCGGGCGGCCCGGTCGTATGAAAAACTGTTTTTT. The chain combines TRBV11-3 with TRBJ1-4; no firm D call. The CDR3 is made up of 14 amino acids. Trimming left V 11 bases short and J 6 bases short, with 19 bases between. Germline V gives CDR1 SGHNT, CDR2 YENEEA.

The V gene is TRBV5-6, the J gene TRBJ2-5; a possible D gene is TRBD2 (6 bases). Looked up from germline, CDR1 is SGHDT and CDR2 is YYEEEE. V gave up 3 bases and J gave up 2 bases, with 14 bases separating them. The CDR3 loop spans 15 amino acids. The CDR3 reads CASSWRGTYQETQYF. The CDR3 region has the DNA TGTGCCAGCAGCTGGCGTGGGACTTATCAAGAGACCCAGTACTTC.

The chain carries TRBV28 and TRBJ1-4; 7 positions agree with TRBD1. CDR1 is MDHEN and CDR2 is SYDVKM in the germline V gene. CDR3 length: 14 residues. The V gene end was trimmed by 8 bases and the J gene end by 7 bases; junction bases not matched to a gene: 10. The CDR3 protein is CASLNRGGREKLFF. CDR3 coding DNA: TGTGCCAGCCTCAACAGGGGAGGTCGTGAAAAACTGTTTTTT.

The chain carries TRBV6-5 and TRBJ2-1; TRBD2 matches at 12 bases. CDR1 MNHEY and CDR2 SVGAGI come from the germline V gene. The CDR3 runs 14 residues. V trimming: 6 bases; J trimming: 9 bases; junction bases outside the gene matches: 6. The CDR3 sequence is CASRGTSGLGEQFF. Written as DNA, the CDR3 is TGTGCCAGCAGGGGGACTAGCGGGTTGGGTGAGCAGTTCTTC.

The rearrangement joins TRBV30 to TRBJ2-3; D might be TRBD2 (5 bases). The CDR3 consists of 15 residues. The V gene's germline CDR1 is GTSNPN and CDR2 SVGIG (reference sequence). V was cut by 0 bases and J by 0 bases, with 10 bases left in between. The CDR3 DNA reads TGTGCCTGGAGTGTAGAGGGAACTAGCACAGATACGCAGTATTTT. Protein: CAWSVEGTSTDTQYF.

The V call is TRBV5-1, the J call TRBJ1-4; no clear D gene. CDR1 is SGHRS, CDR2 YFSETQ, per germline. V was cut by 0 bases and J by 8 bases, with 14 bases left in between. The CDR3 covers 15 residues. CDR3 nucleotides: TGCGCCAGCAGCTTGGCCGGGGAGGTTTGGGAAAAACTGTTTTTT. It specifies CASSLAGEVWEKLFF.

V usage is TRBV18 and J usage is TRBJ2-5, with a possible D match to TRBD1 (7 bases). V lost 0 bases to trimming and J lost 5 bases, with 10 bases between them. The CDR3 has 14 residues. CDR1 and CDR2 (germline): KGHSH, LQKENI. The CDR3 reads CASSPPSGGETQYF. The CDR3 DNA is TGTGCCAGCTCACCACCGTCAGGGGGGGAGACCCAGTACTTC.

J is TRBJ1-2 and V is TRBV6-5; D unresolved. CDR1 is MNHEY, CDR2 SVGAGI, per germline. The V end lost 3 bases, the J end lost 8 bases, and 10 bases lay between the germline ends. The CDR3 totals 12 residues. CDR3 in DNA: TGTGCCAGCAGTTATGTGGGAGGCGGCTACACCTTC. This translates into CASSYVGGGYTF.

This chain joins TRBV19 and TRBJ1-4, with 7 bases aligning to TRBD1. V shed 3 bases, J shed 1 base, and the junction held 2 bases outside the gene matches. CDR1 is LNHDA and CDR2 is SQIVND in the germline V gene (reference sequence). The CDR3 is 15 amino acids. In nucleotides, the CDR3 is TGTGCCAGTAGTATTCAGGGGGTAACTAATGAAAAACTGTTTTTT. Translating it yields CASSIQGVTNEKLFF.

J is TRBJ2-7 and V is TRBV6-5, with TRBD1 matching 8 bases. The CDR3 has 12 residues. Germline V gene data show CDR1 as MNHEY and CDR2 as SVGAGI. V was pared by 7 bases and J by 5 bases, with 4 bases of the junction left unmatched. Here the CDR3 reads CASNGQGNEQYF. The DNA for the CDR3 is TGTGCCAGCAATGGACAGGGAAACGAGCAGTACTTC.

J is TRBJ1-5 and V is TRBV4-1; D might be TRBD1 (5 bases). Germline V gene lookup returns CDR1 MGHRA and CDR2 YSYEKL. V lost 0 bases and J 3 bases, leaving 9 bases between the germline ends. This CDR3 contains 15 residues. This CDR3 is CASSQDGGVNQPQHF. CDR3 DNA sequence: TGCGCCAGCAGCCAAGATGGGGGGGTCAATCAGCCCCAGCATTTT.

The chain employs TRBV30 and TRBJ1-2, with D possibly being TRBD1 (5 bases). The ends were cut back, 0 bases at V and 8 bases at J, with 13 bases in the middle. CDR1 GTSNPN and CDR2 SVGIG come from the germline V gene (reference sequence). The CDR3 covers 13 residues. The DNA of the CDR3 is TGTGCCTGGAGTGTACGTGGGGCGAAGGGCTACACCTTC. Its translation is CAWSVRGAKGYTF.

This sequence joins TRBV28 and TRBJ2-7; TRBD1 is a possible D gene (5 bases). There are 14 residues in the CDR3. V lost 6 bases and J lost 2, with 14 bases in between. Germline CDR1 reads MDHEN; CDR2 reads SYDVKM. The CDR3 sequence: CASRPGWGAYEQYF. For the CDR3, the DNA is TGTGCCAGCAGACCAGGGTGGGGCGCCTACGAGCAGTACTTC.

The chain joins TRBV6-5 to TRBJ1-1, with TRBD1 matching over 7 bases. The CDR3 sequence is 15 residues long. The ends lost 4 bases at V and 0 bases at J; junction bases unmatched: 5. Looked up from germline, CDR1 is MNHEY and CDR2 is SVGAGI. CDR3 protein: CASSSPTGMNTEAFF. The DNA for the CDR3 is TGTGCCAGCAGTTCTCCGACAGGGATGAACACTGAAGCTTTCTTT.

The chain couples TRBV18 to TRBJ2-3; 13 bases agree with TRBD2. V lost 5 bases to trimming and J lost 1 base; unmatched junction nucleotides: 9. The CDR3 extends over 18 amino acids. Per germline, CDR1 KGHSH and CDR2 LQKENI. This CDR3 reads CASSAFGTSGAGTDTQYF. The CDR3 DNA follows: TGTGCCAGCTCAGCCTTCGGGACTAGCGGGGCAGGCACAGATACGCAGTATTTT.

CDR3 region: CASSIRGSNQPQHF. The CDR3 DNA reads TGTGCCAGTAGTATCAGGGGTAGCAATCAGCCCCAGCATTTT. V and J are TRBV19 and TRBJ1-5; TRBD1 might be the D (6 bases). This CDR3 has 14 amino acids. Trimming cost V 3 bases and J 0 bases, with 6 bases left between them. Germline CDR1 reads LNHDA; CDR2 reads SQIVND (reference sequence). The complete variable domain, with remaining parts taken from reference TRBV19 and TRBJ1-5, reads DGGITQSPKYLFRKEGQNVTLSCEQNLNHDAMYWYRQDPGQGLRLIYYSQIVNDFQKGDIAEGYSVSREKKESFPLTVTSAQKNPTAFYLCASSIRGSNQPQHFGDGTRLSIL.

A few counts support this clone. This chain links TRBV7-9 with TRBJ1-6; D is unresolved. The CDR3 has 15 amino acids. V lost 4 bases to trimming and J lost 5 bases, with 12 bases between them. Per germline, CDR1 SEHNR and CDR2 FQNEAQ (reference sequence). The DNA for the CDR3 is TGTGCCAGCAGCTCCTGGACCGGGGATAATTCACCCCTCCACTTT. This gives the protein CASSSWTGDNSPLHF.

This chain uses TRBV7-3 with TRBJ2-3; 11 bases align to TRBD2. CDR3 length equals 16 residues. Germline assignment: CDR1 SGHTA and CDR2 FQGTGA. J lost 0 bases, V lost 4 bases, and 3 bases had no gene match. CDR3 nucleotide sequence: TGTGCCAGCAGCTCACGGACTAGCGGGAGCACAGATACGCAGTATTTT. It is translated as CASSSRTSGSTDTQYF.

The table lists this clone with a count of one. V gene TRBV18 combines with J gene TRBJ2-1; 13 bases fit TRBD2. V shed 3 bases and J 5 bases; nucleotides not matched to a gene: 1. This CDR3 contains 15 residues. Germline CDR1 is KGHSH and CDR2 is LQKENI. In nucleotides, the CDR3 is TGTGCCAGCTCACCCGGACTAGCGGGGGACAATGAGCAGTTCTTC. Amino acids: CASSPGLAGDNEQFF. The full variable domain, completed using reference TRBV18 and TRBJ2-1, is NAGVMQNPRHLVRRRGQEARLRCSPMKGHSHVYWYRQLPEEGLKFMVYLQKENIIDESGMPKERFSAEFPKEGPSILRIQQVVRGDSAAYFCASSPGLAGDNEQFFGPGTRLTVL.

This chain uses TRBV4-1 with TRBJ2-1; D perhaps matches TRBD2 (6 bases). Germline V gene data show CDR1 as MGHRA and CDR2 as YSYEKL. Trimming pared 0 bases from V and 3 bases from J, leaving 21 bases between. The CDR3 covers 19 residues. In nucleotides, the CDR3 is TGCGCCAGCAGCCAAGATCTGATAGACGGGAGCCACTACTACAATGAGCAGTTCTTC. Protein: CASSQDLIDGSHYYNEQFF.

In nucleotides, the CDR3 is TGTGCCAGCAGTTTGTCCCGGGAAAATCAGCCCCAGCATTTT. Protein product: CASSLSRENQPQHF. The chain links TRBV28 to TRBJ1-5; D uncertain. The CDR3 contains 14 residues. Trimming left V 3 bases short and J 4 bases short, with 10 bases between. Germline assignment: CDR1 MDHEN and CDR2 SYDVKM.

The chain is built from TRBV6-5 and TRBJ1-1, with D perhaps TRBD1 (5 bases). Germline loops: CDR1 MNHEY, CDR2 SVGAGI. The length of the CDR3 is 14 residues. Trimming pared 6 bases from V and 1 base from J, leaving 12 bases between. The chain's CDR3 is CASSATDSNTEAFF. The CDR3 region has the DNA TGTGCCAGCAGCGCGACAGACTCGAACACTGAAGCTTTCTTT.

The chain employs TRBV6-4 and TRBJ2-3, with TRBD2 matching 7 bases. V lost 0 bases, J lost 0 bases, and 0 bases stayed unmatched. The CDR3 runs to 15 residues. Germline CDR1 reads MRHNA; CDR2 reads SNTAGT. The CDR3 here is CASSDSAGSTDTQYF. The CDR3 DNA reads TGTGCCAGCAGTGACTCAGCGGGGAGCACAGATACGCAGTATTTT.

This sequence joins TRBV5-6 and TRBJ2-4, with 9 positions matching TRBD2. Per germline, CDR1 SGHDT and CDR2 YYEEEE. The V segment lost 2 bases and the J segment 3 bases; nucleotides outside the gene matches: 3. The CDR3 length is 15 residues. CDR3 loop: CASSFLAGDKNIQYF. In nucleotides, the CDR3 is TGTGCCAGCAGCTTCTTAGCGGGAGACAAAAACATTCAGTACTTC.

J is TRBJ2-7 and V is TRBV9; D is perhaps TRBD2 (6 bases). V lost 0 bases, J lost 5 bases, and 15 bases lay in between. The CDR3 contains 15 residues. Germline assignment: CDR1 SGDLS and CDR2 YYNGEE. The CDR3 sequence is CASSVEGSGSDEQYF. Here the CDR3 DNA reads TGTGCCAGCAGCGTAGAGGGAAGCGGGTCCGACGAGCAGTACTTC.

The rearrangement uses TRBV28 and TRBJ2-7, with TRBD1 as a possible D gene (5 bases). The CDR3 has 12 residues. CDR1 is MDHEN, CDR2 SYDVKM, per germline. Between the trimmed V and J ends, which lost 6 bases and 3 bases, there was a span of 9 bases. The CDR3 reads CASSYDSYEQYF. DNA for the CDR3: TGTGCCAGCAGCTACGACAGCTACGAGCAGTACTTC.

The CDR3 region is CASSRREGSVLPQKAFF. The CDR3 DNA sequence: TGTGCCAGCAGCCGCAGAGAGGGATCAGTGCTTCCCCAAAAAGCTTTCTTT. This sequence joins TRBV13 and TRBJ1-1; D ambiguous. V shed 5 bases and J shed 9 bases, with 28 bases lying between them. The CDR3 has 17 residues. Germline values: CDR1 PRHDT, CDR2 FYEKMQ (reference sequence).